A selection of T cell receptor beta chains follows, all from one sample in a study of shared clonotypes between healthy human individuals. The assay was immunoSEQ multiplex PCR, and TCRdb's table has in-frame clones only and misses some. The table lists under 700,000 clones, roughly 96% of them singletons, with 0.11% in the top ten. What was sequenced was naive CD8+ T cells sorted from blood. The receptors come from a woman aged 25-40 years in good health. Each CDR3 is given with its conserved first and last residue. Fields, in order: D gene, V gene, clone size, J gene, CDR3 DNA, CDR3 protein. The D gene is left open where the match is weak. Size is omitted from some rows. Given values are once, few, many or a class for expanded clones.

-,TRBV25-1,-,TRBJ2-7,TGTGCCAGCAGTCCCTGGACAGACTACGAGCAGTACTTC,CASSPWTDYEQYF
TRBD2,TRBV7-8,once,TRBJ2-1,TGTGCCAGCGAATCCTCCCGGGCTGGCGGGAGACGAGGGCAGTTCTTC,CASESSRAGGRRGQFF
-,TRBV6-5,-,TRBJ1-2,TGTGCCAGCAGTTTGGCAGTGGGGTATGGCTACACCTTC,CASSLAVGYGYTF
-,TRBV5-1,-,TRBJ2-5,TGCGCCAGCAGCTTGGGTGAGGAATACTACGTCTCTGAGCAGTACTTC,CASSLGEEYYVSEQYF
-,TRBV6-1,-,TRBJ1-5,TGTGCCAGCAGTGAAAGAGTTTATAGCAATCAGCCCCAGCATTTT,CASSERVYSNQPQHF
-,TRBV15,-,TRBJ1-2,TGTGCCACCAGCAGTGACAGGTTTTCTCATGGCTACACCTTC,CATSSDRFSHGYTF
TRBD1,TRBV27,-,TRBJ2-7,TGTGCCACCCGACCCGGACAGGGATTCTCCTACGAGCAGTACTTC,CATRPGQGFSYEQYF
-,TRBV6-1,once,TRBJ1-2,TGTGCCAGCAAAGGAAGTGGCTACACCTTC,CASKGSGYTF
-,TRBV9,-,TRBJ2-7,TGTGCCAGCAGTGGTCCGGGCGAGCAGTACTTC,CASSGPGEQYF
-,TRBV11-2,-,TRBJ2-2,TGTGCCAGCAGCTTTCGCGGGGAGCTGTTTTTT,CASSFRGELFF
-,TRBV5-1,-,TRBJ2-1,TGCGCCAGCAGCTTTGGCAGTCCGTTCTCCTACAATGAGCAGTTCTTC,CASSFGSPFSYNEQFF
-,TRBV14,-,TRBJ2-7,TGTGCCAGCAGCCAAGACGGGCAGGGGAACTACGAGCAGTACTTC,CASSQDGQGNYEQYF
-,TRBV9,-,TRBJ2-1,TGTGCCAGCAGCCTAGGGGGGACCCCATACAATGAGCAGTTCTTC,CASSLGGTPYNEQFF
TRBD2,TRBV7-6,-,TRBJ2-1,TGTGCCAGCAGTAGAGGGTCGGGAACTAGCGGGGTGCATGAGCAGTTCTTC,CASSRGSGTSGVHEQFF
-,TRBV4-1,-,TRBJ2-7,TGCGCCAGCAGCCCTAGGACTTTTCCCTACGAGCAGTACTTC,CASSPRTFPYEQYF
TRBD2,TRBV19,once,TRBJ2-1,TGTGCCAGTAGTGATCGACTAGCGGGAGATGAGCAGTTCTTC,CASSDRLAGDEQFF
TRBD1,TRBV19,-,TRBJ2-7,TGTGCCAGTAGTCCGGGGACAGCCTGGGAGCAGTACTTC,CASSPGTAWEQYF
-,TRBV14,-,TRBJ2-5,TGTGCCAGCAGCCAAGGGGGGTCGGAGTGGGAGACCCAGTACTTC,CASSQGGSEWETQYF
-,TRBV4-1,-,TRBJ2-7,TGCGCCAGCAGCCAAGACTCGTCCCGGATGAATTACGAGCAGTACTTC,CASSQDSSRMNYEQYF
TRBD1,TRBV28,-,TRBJ1-2,TGTGCCAGCAGTTTTTCCGGGACAGTCTATGGCTACACCTTC,CASSFSGTVYGYTF
-,TRBV19,-,TRBJ2-7,TGTGCCAGTAGTCTTTCCGGGATTTACGAGCAGTACTTC,CASSLSGIYEQYF
-,TRBV13,-,TRBJ2-2,TGTGCCAGCAGCTCCCTGTCCGGGAGCGGGGAGCTGTTTTTT,CASSSLSGSGELFF
-,TRBV13,-,TRBJ2-1,TGTGCCAGCAGCTTATACCAGCTTACTAAGGAGGGCTCCTACAATGAGCAGTTCTTC,CASSLYQLTKEGSYNEQFF